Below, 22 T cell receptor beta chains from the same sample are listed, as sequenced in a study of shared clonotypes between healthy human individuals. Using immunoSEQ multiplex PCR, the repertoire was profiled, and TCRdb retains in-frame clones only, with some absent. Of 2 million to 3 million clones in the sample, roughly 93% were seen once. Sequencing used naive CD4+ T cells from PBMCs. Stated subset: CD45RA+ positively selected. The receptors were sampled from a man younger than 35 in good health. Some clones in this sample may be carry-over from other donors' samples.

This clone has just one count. CDR3 amino acids: CASSLRDITGAAFF. The DNA of the CDR3 is TGTGCCAGCAGTCTCCGGGACATCACGGGTGCAGCTTTCTTT. V and J are TRBV6-5 and TRBJ1-1, with a weak D call TRBD1 (6 bases). The germline V gene encodes CDR1 MNHEY and CDR2 SVGAGI. Trimming took 5 bases from V and 10 from J, leaving 20 bases between them. The CDR3 spans 14 residues.

The CDR3 nucleotides read TGTGCCAGTAGCTTGATCCCGGGACAGCCCGGTGGCTACACCTTC. This translates into CASSLIPGQPGGYTF. The genes are TRBV19 and TRBJ1-2, with 7 bases aligning to TRBD1. This CDR3 has 15 amino acids. CDR1 is LNHDA, CDR2 SQIVND, per germline (reference sequence). Losses at the gene ends were 6 bases for V and 7 bases for J; bases not matched to a gene: 14. The full variable domain, its missing parts supplied by reference TRBV19 and TRBJ1-2, is DGGITQSPKYLFRKEGQNVTLSCEQNLNHDAMYWYRQDPGQGLRLIYYSQIVNDFQKGDIAEGYSVSREKKESFPLTVTSAQKNPTAFYLCASSLIPGQPGGYTFGSGTRLTVV.

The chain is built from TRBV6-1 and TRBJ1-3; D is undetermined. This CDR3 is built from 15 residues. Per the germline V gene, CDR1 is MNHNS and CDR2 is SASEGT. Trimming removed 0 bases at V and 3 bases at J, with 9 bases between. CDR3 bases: TGTGCCAGCAGTGAAGCAAAAGGTTTTGGAAACACCATATATTTT. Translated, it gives CASSEAKGFGNTIYF.

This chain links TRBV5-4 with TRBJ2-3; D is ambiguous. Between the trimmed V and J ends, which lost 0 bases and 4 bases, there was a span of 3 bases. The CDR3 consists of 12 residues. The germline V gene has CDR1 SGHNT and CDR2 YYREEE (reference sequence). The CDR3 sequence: CASSLVSDTQYF. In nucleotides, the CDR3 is TGTGCCAGCAGCTTGGTTTCAGATACGCAGTATTTT.

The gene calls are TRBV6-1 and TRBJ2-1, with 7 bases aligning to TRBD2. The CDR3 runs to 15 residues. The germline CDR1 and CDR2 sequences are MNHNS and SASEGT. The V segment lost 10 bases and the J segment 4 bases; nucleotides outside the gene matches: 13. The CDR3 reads CATASRRELYNEQFF. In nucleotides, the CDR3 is TGTGCCACCGCTTCCCGGCGGGAGTTATACAATGAGCAGTTCTTC.

The CDR3 reads CASSLGQSSEQYF. In DNA, the CDR3 is TGTGCCAGCTCACTAGGACAGTCCAGCGAGCAGTACTTC. This sequence joins TRBV18 and TRBJ2-7; D might be TRBD1 (6 bases). CDR3 length equals 13 residues. Germline lookup yields CDR1 KGHSH and CDR2 LQKENI. V was clipped by 4 bases and J by 6 bases, with 13 bases between them.

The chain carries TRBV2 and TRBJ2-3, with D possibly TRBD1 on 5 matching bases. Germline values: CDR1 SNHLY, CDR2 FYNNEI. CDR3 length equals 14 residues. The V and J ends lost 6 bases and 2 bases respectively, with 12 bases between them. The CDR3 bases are TGTGCCAGCAGGAGACAGAGAAACACAGATACGCAGTATTTT. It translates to CASRRQRNTDTQYF.

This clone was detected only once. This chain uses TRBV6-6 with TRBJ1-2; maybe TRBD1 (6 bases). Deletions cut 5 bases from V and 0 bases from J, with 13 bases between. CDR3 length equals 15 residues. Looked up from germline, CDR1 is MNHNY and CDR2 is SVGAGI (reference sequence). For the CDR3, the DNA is TGTGCCAGCAGTACGGGGGGGGCCACTAACTATGGCTACACCTTC. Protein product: CASSTGGATNYGYTF.

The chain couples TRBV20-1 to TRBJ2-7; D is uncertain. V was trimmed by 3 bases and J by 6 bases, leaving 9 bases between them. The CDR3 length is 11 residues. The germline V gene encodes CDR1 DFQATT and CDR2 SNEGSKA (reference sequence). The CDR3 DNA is TGCAGTGCTAGTGGGATAGGCGAGCAGTACTTC. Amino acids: CSASGIGEQYF.

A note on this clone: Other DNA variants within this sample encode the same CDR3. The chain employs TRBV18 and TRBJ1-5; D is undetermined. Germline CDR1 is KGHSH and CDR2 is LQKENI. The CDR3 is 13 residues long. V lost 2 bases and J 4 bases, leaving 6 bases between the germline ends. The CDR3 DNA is TGTGCCAGCTCACCAAGCGGGAATCAGCCCCAGCATTTT. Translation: CASSPSGNQPQHF.

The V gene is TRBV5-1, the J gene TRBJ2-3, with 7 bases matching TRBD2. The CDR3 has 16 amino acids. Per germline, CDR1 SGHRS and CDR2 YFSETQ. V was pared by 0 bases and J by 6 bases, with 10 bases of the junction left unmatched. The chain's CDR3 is CASSLGDAGGRDTQYF. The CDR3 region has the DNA TGCGCCAGCAGCTTGGGAGACGCCGGGGGGAGGGATACGCAGTATTTT. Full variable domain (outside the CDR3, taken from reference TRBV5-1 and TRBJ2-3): KAGVTQTPRYLIKTRGQQVTLSCSPISGHRSVSWYQQTPGQGLQFLFEYFSETQRNKGNFPGRFSGRQFSNSRSEMNVSTLELGDSALYLCASSLGDAGGRDTQYFGPGTRLTVL.

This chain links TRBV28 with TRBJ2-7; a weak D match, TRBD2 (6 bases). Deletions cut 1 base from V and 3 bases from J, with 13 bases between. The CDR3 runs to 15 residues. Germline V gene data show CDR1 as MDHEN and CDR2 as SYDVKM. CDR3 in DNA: TGTGCCAGCAGTTTATCGACCCTGACTAGCTACGAGCAGTACTTC. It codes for CASSLSTLTSYEQYF.

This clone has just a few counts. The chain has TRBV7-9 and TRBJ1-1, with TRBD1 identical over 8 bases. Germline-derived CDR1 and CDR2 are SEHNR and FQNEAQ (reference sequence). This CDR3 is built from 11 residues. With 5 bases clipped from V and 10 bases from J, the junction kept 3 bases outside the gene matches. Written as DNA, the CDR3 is TGTGCCAGCAGCGCAGGGGGCGGAGCTTTCTTT. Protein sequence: CASSAGGGAFF.

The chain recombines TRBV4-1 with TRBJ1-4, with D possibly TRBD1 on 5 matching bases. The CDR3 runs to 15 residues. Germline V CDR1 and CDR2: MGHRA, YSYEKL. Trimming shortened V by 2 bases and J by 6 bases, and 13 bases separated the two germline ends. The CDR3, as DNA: TGCGCCAGCAGCCAAACCGGGACCTCTTATGAAAAACTGTTTTTT. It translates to CASSQTGTSYEKLFF.

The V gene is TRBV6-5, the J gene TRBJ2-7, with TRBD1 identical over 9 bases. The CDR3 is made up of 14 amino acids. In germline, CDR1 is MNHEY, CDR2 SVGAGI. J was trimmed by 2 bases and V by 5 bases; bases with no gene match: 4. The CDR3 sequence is CASSRDRAAYEQYF. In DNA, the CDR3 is TGTGCCAGCAGTCGGGACAGGGCTGCCTACGAGCAGTACTTC.

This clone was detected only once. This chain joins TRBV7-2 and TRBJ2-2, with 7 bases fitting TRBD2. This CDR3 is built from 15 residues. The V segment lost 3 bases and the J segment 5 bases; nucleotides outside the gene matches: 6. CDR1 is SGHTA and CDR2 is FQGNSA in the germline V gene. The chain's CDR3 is CASSFSGRETGELFF. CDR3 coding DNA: TGTGCCAGCAGCTTTAGTGGGAGGGAAACCGGGGAGCTGTTTTTT.

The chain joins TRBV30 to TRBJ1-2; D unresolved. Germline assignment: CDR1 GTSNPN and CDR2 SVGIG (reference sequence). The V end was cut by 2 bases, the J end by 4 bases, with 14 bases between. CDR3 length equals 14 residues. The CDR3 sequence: CAWSKGIGVYGYTF. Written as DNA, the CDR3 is TGTGCCTGGAGTAAAGGGATAGGTGTCTATGGCTACACCTTC.

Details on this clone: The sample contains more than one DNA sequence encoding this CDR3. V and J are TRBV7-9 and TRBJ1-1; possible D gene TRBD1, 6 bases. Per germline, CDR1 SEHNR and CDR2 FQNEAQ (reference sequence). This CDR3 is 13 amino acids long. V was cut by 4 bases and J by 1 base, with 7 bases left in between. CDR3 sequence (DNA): TGTGCCAGCAGCTCGGGACAGAACACTGAAGCTTTCTTT. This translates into CASSSGQNTEAFF.

CDR3 nucleotides: TGTGCCAGTAGTCTCCGGACTAGCAGTATGAACACCGGGGAGCTGTTTTTT. Amino acid sequence: CASSLRTSSMNTGELFF. This chain links TRBV19 with TRBJ2-2; 8 nucleotides line up with TRBD2. The ends lost 5 bases at V and 1 base at J; junction bases unmatched: 9. Germline V gene data show CDR1 as LNHDA and CDR2 as SQIVND (reference sequence). There are 17 residues in the CDR3.

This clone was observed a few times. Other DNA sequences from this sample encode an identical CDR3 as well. The CDR3 coding sequence is TGCGCCAGCAGCTCCGGGACAGGGACAGATACGCAGTATTTT. Protein product: CASSSGTGTDTQYF. This rearrangement joins TRBV5-1 to TRBJ2-3; 9 bases are a match to TRBD1. The germline gives CDR1 SGHRS, CDR2 YFSETQ. This CDR3 comprises 14 residues. The junction had 2 bases not matched to a gene; V was cut back by 3 bases and J by 3 bases.

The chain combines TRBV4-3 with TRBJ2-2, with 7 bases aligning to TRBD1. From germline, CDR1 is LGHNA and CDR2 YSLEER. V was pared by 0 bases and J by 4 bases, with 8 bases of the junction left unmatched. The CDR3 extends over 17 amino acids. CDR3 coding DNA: TGCGCCAGCAGCCAAGATGAGAGGGGGCGAAGCACCGGGGAGCTGTTTTTT. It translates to CASSQDERGRSTGELFF.

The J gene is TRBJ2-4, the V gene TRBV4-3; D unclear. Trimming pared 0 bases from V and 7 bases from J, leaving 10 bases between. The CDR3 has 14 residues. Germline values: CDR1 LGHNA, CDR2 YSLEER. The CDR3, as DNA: TGCGCCAGCAGCCAAGATAATAGTGGGAACATTCAGTACTTC. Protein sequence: CASSQDNSGNIQYF.